Described below is a single T cell receptor (beta chain) sequence and its context. The sample carries other DNA sequences with the same CDR3. The sample originates from a study of shared clonotypes between healthy human individuals. Repertoires were generated with immunoSEQ multiplex PCR, while TCRdb's copy carries only in-frame clones and drops some. The sample lists 1.6 million or so clones, roughly 96% occurring once. This CDR3 has 14 residues. Unmatched junction bases numbered 2, after V lost 3 bases and J lost 4 bases. Germline-derived CDR1 and CDR2 are SGHAT and FQNNGV. The source material was naive CD4+ T cells sorted from blood. Subset: CD45RA+ positively selected. The clonotype originates from a man younger than 40 in good health. The V call is TRBV11-2, the J call TRBJ2-5; 10 bases are shared with TRBD1. CDR3 region: CASSLGQGRETQYF. The DNA for the CDR3 is TGTGCCAGCAGCTTGGGACAGGGGCGAGAGACCCAGTACTTC.